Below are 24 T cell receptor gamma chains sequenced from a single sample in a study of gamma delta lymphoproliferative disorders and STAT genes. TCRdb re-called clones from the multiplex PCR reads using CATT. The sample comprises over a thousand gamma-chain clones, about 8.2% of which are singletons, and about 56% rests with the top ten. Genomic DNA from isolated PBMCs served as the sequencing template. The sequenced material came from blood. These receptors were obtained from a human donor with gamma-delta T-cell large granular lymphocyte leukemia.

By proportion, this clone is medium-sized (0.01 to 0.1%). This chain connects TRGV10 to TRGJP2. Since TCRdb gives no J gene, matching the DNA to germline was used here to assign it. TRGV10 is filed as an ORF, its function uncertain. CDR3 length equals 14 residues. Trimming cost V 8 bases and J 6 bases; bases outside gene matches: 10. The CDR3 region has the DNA TGTGCTGCGTGGGATCACCAACGTGATTGGATCAAGACGTTT. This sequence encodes CAAWDHQRDWIKTF.

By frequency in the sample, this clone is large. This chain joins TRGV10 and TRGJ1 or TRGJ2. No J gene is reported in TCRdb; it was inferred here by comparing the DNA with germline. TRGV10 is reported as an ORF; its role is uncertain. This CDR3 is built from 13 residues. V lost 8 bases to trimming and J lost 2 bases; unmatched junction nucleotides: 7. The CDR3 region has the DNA TGTGCTGCGTGGGGATGCGATTATTATAAGAAACTCTTT. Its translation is CAAWGCDYYKKLF.

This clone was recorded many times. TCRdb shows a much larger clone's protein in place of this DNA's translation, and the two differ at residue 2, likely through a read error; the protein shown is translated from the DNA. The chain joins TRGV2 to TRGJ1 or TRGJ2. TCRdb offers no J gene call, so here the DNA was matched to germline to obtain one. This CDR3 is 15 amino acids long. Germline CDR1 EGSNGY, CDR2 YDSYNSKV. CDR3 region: CTTWDGRVNYYKKLF. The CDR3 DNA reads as TGTACCACCTGGGACGGCCGAGTTAATTATTATAAGAAACTCTTT.

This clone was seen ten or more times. The CDR3 loop is CACWIRRPDFKKLF. The CDR3 bases are TGTGCCTGCTGGATTAGGCGCCCCGATTTTAAGAAACTCTTT. V usage is TRGV11 and J usage is TRGJ1 or TRGJ2. The J gene is not listed in TCRdb, so it was assigned here from a DNA match to germline. TRGV11 qualifies as an ORF whose function is uncertain. The CDR3 runs 14 residues. The V gene end was trimmed by 2 bases and the J gene end by 9 bases; junction bases not matched to a gene: 10.

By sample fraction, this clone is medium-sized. The DNA of the CDR3 is TGTGCCACCTGGGGAATGAATTATTATAAGAAACTCTTT. As protein: CATWGMNYYKKLF. This chain joins TRGV2 and TRGJ1 or TRGJ2. TCRdb is silent on the J gene; assignment here came from matching the DNA to germline. This CDR3 region has 13 residues. V shed 5 bases and J 0 bases; nucleotides not matched to a gene: 4. The germline V gene encodes CDR1 EGSNGY and CDR2 YDSYNSKV.

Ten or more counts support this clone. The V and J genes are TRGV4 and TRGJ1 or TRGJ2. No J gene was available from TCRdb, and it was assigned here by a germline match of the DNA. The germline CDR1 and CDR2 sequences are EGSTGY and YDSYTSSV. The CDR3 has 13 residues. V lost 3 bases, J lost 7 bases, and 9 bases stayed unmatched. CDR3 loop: CATWDFIYYKKLF. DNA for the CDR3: TGTGCCACCTGGGATTTCATCTACTATAAGAAACTCTTT.

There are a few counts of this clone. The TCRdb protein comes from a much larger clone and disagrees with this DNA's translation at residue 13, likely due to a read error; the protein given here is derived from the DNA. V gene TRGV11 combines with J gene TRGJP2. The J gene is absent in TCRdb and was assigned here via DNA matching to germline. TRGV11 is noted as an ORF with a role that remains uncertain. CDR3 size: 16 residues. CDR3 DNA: TGTGCCTGCTGGCCCCCCTCCGGGGTAAGTGATTGGACCAAGACGTTT. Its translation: CACWPPSGVSDWTKTF.

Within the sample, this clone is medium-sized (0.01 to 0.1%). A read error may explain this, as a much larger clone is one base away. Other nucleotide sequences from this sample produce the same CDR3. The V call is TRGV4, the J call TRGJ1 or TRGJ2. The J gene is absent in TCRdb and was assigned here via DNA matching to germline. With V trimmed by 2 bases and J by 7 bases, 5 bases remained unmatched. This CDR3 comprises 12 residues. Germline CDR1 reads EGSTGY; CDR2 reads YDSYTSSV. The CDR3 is CATWDVGYKKLF. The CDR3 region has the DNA TGTGCCACCTGGGATGTAGGATATAAGAAACTCTTT.

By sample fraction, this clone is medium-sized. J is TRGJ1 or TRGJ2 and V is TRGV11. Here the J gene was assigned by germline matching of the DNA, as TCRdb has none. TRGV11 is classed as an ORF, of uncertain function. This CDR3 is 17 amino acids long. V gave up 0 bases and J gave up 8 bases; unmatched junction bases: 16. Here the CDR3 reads CACWIRHDLNWPHKKLF. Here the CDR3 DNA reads TGTGCCTGCTGGATTAGGCACGACCTGAATTGGCCTCATAAGAAACTCTTT.

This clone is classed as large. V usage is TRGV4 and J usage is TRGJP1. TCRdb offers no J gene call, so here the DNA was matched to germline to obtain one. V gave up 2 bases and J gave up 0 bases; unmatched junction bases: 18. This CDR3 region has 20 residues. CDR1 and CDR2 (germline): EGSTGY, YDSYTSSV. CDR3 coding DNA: TGTGCCACCTGGGATGAGGCCTGCTGGATTACCCATACCACTGGTTGGTTCAAGATATTT. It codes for CATWDEACWITHTTGWFKIF.

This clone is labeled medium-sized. CDR3 region: CATWGLVSPDYYKKLF. DNA for the CDR3: TGTGCCACCTGGGGCCTGGTAAGCCCAGATTATTATAAGAAACTCTTT. V usage is TRGV8 and J usage is TRGJ1 or TRGJ2. Here the J gene came from matching the DNA to germline, since TCRdb omits it. The J segment lost 2 bases and the V segment lost 5 bases, leaving 15 bases of the junction unmatched. From germline, CDR1 is VENAVY and CDR2 YDSYNSRV. The CDR3 is 16 residues long.

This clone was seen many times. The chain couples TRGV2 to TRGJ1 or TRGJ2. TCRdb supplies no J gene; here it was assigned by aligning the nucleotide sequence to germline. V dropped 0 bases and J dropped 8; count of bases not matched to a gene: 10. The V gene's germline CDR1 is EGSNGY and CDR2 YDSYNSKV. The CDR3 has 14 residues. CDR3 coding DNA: TGTGCCACCTGGGACGGGCCAGGGGGTAATAAGAAACTCTTT. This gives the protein CATWDGPGGNKKLF.

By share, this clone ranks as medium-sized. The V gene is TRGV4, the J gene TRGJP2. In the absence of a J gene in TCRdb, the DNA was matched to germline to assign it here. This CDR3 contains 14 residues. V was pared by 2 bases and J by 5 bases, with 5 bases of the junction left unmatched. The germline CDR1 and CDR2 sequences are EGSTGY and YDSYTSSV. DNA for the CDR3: TGTGCCACCTGGGATGAGGGAAGTGATTGGATCAAGACGTTT. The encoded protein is CATWDEGSDWIKTF.

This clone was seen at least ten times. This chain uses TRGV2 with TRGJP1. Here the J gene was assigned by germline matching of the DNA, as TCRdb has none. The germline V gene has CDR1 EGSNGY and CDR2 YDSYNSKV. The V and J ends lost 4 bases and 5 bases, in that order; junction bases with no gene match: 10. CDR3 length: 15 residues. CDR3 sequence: CATWERDCTGWFKIF. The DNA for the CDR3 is TGTGCCACCTGGGAGAGGGATTGTACTGGTTGGTTCAAGATATTT.

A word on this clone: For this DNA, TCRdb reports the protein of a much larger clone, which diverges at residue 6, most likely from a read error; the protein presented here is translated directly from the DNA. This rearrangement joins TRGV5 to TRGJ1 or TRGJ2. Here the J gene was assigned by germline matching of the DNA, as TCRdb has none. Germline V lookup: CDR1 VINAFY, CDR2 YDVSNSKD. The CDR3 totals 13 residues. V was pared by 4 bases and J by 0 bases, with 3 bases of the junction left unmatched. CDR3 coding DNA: TGTGCCACCTGGGATTCGAATTATTATAAGAAACTCTTT. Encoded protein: CATWDSNYYKKLF.

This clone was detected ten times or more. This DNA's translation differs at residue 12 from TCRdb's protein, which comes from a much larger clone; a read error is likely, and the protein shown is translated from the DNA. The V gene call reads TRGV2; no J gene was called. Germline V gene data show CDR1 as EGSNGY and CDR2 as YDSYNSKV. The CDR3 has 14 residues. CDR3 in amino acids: CATWDYCSDWIRTF. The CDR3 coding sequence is TGTGCCACCTGGGACTATTGTAGTGATTGGATCAGGACGTTT.

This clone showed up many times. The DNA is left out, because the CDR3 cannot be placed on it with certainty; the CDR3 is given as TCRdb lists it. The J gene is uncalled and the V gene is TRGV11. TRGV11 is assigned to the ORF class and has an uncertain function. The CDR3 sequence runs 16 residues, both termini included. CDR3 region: CTTVPAGLGTGLKKLF.

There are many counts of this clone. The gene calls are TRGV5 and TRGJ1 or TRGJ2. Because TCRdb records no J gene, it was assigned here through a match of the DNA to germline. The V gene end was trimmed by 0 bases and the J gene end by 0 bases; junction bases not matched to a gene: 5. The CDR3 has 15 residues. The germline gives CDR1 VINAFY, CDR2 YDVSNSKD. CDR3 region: CATWDRPGNYYKKLF. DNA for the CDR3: TGTGCCACCTGGGACAGGCCGGGGAATTATTATAAGAAACTCTTT.

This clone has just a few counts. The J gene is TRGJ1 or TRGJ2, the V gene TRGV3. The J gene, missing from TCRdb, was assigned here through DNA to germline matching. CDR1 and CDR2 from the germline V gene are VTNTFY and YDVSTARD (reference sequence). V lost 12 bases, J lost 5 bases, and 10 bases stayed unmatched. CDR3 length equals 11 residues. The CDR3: CASTTNYKKLF. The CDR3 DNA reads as TGTGCCTCCACTACCAATTATAAGAAACTCTTT.

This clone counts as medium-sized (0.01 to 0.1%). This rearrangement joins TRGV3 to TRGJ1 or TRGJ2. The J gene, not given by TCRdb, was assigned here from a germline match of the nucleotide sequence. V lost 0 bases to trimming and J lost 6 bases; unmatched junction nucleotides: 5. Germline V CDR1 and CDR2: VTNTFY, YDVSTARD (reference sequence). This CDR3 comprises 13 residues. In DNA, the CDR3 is TGTGCCACCTGGGACAGGCATTTTTATAAGAAACTCTTT. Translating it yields CATWDRHFYKKLF.

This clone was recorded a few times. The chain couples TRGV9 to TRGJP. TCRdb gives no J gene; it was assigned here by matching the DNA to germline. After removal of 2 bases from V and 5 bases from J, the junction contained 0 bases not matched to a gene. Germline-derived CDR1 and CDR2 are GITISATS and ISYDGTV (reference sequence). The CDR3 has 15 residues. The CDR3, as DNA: TGTGCCTTGTGGGAGGAAGAGTTGGGCAAAAAAATCAAGGTATTT. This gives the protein CALWEEELGKKIKVF.

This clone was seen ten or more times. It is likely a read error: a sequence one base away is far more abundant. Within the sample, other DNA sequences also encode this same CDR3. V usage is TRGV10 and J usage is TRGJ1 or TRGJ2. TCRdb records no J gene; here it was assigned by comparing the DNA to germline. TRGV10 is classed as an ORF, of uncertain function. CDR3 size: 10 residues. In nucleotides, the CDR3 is TGCGCTGCGTGGGATGACGAGAAACTCTTT. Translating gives CAAWDDEKLF.

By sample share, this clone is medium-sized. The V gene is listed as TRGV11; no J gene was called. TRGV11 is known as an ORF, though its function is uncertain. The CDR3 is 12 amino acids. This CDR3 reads CACWIRPTEKLF. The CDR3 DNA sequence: TGTGCCTGCTGGATTAGACCGACGGAAAAACTCTTT.

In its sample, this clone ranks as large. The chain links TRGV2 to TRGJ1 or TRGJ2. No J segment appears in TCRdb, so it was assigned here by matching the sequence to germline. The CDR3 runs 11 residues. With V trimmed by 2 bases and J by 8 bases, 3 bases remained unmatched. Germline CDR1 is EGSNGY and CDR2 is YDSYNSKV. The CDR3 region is CATWDAHKKLF. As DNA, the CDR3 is TGTGCCACCTGGGACGCTCATAAGAAACTCTTT.